This T cell receptor (beta chain) was identified in a study of human T cells and chemical hapten exposure (dated by TCRdb to the early 2020s). Broadly, across the study: The libraries were sequenced as a pool, and the TCR yield per sample differed mostly because of small variations in library volumes within the pool. Peripheral blood TCR repertoire changes were tracked in vivo in alopecia patients during primary and secondary sensitization to the hapten diphenylcyclopropenone (DPC). For every blood RNA sample, sequencing covered both the TCR alpha and TCR beta chains.

Here is what the overall study found, with its caveats: No change with DPC sensitization was found in the number of TCRs above 1 in 1000 frequency, and no evidence of global repertoire structure alterations was found. After repeated subsampling, changes were observed in the strength of the expansion versus patch-test correlation and in the threshold at which the correlation became significant.

This clonotype was counted many times. The antigen it binds to is not known. No base quality information exists; no much larger clone differs at one position. In light of the paper, this sample's time point label describes: healthy volunteer bleed at 2 weeks. Total RNA was extracted from unfractionated whole blood that had been collected in Tempus Blood RNA tubes. Five or six healthy volunteers acted as controls for TCR sequencing and had blood drawn at day 0, 2 weeks and 6 weeks. The method was RACE. Sequencer: NextSeq 500. Library preparation attached unique molecular identifiers to individual cDNA molecules for quantitative, reproducible TCR counting. On the study's bioinformatics: Samples had a median of roughly 91,000 TCRs, with a range from roughly 23,224 to 700,000. The Decombinator software suite was used to annotate V, J and CDR3 in the TCR reads. Every sample was subsampled to the same number of TCRs (28,000) for the PS versus PT1 abundance plots. TCRs were defined as expanded if absent before sensitization and observed at least eight times at the 2-week time point. In TCRdb, the public reads were trimmed at Q25 with fastp and aligned with MiXCR, with productive beta chains retained. Each CDR3 protein gets just one entry, which takes the most common genes and DNA from the rows behind it. TCRdb, not the authors, supplied the V and J calls. Present in this sample are approximately 90,000 distinct CDR3 sequences, just under 9% of which were seen just once. The ten largest clones capture 2.5% to 3.5% of the sample.

The TCR comes from a female donor in good health. Some clones in this sample may be carry-over from other donors' samples. The sequenced sample consisted of whole blood.

The CDR3 protein: CASSLQSSYEQYF. The sequenced DNA is TGCGCCAGCAGCCTACAGAGCTCCTACGAGCAGTACTTC. The receptor chain draws on TRBV4-1 and TRBJ2-7, with no confident D gene call. The CDR3 runs 13 amino acids, cysteine and phenylalanine included. Only the CDR3 DNA is retained, 39 bases long and in frame from the first base. A distance of 7 bases separates the germline ends of V and J, which lose 4 bases and 0 bases respectively. CDR1 and CDR2 are drawn from the germline V gene: MGHRA, YSYEKL.